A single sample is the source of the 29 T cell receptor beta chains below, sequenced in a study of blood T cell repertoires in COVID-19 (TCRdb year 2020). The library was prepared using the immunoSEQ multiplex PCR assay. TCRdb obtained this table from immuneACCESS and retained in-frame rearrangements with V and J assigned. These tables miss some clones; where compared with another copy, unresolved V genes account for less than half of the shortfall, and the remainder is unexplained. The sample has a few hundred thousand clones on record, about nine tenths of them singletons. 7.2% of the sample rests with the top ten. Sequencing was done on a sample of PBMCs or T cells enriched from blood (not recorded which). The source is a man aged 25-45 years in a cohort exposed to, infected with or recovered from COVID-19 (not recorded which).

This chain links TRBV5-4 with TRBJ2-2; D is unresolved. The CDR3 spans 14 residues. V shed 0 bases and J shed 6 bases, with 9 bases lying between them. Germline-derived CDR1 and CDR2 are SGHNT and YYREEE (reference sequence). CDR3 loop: CASSLGVPPGELFF. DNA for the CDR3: TGTGCCAGCAGCTTGGGAGTTCCCCCCGGGGAGCTGTTTTTT. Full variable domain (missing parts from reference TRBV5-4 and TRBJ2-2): ETGVTQSPTHLIKTRGQQVTLRCSSQSGHNTVSWYQQALGQGPQFIFQYYREEENGRGNFPPRFSGLQFPNYSSELNVNALELDDSALYLCASSLGVPPGELFFGEGSRLTVL.

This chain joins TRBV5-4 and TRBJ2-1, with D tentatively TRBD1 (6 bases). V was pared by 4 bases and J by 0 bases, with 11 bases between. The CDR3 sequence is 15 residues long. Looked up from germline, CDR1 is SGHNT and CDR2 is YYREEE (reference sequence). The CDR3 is CASSRGQSSYNEQFF. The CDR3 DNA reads TGTGCCAGCAGCAGGGGACAAAGCTCCTACAATGAGCAGTTCTTC.

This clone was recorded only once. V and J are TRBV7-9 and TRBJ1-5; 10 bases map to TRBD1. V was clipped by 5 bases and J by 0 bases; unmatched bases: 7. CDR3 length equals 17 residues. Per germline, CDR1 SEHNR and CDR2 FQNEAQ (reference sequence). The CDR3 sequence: CASSPGTGVLSNQPQHF. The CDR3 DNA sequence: TGTGCCAGCAGCCCCGGGACAGGGGTTCTTAGCAATCAGCCCCAGCATTTT.

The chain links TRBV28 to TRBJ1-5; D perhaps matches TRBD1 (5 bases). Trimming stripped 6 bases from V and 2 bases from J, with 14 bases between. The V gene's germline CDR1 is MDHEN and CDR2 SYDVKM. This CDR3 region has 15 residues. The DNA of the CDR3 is TGTGCCAGCAGGCCCCAGGGAGGCGGCAATCAGCCCCAGCATTTT. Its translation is CASRPQGGGNQPQHF.

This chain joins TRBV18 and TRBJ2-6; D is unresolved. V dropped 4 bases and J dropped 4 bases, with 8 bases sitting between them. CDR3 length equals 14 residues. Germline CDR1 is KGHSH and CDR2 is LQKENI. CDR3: CASSLSRGANVLTF. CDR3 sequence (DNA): TGTGCCAGCTCACTTTCTCGGGGGGCCAACGTCCTGACTTTC.

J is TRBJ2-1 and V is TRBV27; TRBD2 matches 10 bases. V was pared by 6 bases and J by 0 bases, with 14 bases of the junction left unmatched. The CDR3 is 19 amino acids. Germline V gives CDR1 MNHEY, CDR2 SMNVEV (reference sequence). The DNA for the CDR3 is TGTGCCAGCAGCCACCCGGGGACTAGCGCTCATAGCTCCTACAATGAGCAGTTCTTC. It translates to CASSHPGTSAHSSYNEQFF.

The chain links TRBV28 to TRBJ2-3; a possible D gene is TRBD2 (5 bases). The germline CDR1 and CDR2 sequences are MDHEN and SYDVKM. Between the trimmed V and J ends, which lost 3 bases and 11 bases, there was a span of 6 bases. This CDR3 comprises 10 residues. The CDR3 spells CASSLGRQYF. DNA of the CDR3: TGTGCCAGCAGTTTGGGGAGGCAGTATTTT.

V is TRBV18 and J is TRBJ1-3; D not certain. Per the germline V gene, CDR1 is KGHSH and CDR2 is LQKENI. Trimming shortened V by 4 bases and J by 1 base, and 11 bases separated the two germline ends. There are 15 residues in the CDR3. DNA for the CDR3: TGTGCCAGCTCACAGGCACAGAGATCTGGAAACACCATATATTTT. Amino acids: CASSQAQRSGNTIYF.

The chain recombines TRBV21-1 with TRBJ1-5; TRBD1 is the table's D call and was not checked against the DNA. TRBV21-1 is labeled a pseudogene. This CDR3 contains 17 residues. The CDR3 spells CASRYHRTGGHNQPQHF. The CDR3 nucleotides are TGTGCCAGCAGGTATCACAGGACAGGGGGCCACAATCAGCCCCAGCATTTT.

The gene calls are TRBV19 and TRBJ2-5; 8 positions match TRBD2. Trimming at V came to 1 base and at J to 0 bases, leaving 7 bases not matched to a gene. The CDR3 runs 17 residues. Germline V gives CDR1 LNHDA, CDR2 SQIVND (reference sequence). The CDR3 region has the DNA TGTGCCAGTAGTATAGGGCTAGCGGGCCGGTACCAAGAGACCCAGTACTTC. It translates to CASSIGLAGRYQETQYF.

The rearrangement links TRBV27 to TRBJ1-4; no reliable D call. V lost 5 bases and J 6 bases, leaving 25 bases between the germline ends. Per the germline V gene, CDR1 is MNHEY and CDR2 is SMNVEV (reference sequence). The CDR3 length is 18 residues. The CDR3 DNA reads TGTGCCAGCAGTCCATCCCGCGGCCTGGAGGAGGGAGATGAAAAACTGTTTTTT. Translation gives CASSPSRGLEEGDEKLFF.

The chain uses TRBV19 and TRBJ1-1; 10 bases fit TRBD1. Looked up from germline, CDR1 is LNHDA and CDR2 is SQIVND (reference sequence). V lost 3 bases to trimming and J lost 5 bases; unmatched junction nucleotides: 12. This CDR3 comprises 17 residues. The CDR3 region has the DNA TGTGCCAGTAGTATGGTCGGGACAGGGGTTTTAAGGACTGAAGCTTTCTTT. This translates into CASSMVGTGVLRTEAFF.

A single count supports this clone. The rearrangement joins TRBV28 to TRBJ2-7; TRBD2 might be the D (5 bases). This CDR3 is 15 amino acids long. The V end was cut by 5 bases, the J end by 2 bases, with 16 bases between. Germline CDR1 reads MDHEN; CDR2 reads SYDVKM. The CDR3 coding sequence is TGTGCCAGCAGTCCGACTATAGATCCGACCTACGAGCAGTACTTC. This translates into CASSPTIDPTYEQYF.

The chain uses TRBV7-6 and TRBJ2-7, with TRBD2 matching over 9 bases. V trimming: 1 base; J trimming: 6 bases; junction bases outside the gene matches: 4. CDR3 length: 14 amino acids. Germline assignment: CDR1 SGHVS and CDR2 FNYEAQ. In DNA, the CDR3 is TGTGCCAGCAGCTTAGGGCGGGAGGGCGGCGAGCAGTACTTC. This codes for CASSLGREGGEQYF. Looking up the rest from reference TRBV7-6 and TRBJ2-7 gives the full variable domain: GAGVSQSPRYKVTKRGQDVALRCDPISGHVSLYWYRQALGQGPEFLTYFNYEAQQDKSGLPNDRFSAERPEGSISTLTIQRTEQRDSAMYRCASSLGREGGEQYFGPGTRLTVT.

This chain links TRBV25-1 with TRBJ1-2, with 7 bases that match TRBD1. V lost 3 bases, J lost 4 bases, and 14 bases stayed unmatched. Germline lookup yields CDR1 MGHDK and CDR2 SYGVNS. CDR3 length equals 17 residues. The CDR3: CASSDAIGGGQGYGYTF. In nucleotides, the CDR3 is TGTGCCAGCAGTGACGCAATAGGAGGGGGCCAAGGCTATGGCTACACCTTC.

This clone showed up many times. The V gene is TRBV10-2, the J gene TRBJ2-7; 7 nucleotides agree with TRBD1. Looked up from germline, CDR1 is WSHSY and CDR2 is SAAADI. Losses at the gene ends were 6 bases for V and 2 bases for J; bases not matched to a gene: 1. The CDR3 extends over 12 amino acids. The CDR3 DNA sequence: TGCGCCAGCAGCAGGGGGACCTACGAGCAGTACTTC. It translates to CASSRGTYEQYF.

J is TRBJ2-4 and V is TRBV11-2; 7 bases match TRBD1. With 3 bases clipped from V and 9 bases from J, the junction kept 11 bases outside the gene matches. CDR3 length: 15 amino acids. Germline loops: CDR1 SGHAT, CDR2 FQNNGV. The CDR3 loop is CASSLWTVTGTIQYF. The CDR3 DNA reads TGTGCCAGCAGCTTGTGGACGGTGACAGGGACCATTCAGTACTTC.

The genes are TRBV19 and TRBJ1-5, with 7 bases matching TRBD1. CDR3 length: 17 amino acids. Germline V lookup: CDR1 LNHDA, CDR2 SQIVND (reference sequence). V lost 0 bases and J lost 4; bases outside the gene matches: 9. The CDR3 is CASSIEEGAVGNQPQHF. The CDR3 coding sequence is TGTGCCAGTAGTATAGAAGAGGGGGCAGTAGGGAATCAGCCCCAGCATTTT.

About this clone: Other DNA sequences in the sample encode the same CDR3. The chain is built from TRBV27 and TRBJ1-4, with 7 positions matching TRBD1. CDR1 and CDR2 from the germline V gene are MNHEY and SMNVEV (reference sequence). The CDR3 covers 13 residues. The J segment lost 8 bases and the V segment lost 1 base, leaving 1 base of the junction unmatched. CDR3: CASSLYRGEKLFF. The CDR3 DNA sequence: TGTGCCAGCAGTTTATACAGGGGCGAAAAACTGTTTTTT.

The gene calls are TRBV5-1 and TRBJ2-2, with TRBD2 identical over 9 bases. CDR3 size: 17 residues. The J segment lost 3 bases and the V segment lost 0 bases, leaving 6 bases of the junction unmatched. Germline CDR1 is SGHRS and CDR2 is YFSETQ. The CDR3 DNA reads TGCGCCAGCAGCTTGGATGCGGGAGGGGGATACACCGGGGAGCTGTTTTTT. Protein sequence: CASSLDAGGGYTGELFF.

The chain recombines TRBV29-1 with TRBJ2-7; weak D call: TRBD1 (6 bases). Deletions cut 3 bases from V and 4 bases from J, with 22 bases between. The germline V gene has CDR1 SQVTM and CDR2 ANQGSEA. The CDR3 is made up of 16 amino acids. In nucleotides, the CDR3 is TGCAGCGTTGATGTCACCGAACCACAGGGTGGTTACGAGCAGTACTTC. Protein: CSVDVTEPQGGYEQYF.

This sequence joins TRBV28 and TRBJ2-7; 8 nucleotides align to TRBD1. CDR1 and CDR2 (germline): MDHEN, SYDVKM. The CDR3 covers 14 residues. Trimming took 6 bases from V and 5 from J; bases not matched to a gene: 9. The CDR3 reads CASRIGQGRNEQYF. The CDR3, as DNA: TGTGCCAGCAGGATTGGACAGGGTCGTAACGAGCAGTACTTC.

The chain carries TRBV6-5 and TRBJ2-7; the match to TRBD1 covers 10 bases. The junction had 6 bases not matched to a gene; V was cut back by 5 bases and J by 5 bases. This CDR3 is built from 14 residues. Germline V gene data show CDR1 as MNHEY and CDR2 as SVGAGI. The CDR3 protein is CASSISGTGDEQYF. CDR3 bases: TGTGCCAGCAGTATATCCGGGACAGGGGACGAGCAGTACTTC.

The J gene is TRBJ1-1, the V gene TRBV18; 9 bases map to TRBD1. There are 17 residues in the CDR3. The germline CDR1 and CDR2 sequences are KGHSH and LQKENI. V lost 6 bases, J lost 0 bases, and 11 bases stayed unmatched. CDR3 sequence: CASSLRDRVRMNTEAFF. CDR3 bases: TGTGCCAGCTCCCTCCGGGACAGGGTCCGCATGAACACTGAAGCTTTCTTT.

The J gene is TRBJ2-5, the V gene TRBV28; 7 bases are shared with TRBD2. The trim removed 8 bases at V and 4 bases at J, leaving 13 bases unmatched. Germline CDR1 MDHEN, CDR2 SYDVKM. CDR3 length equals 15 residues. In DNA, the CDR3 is TGTGCCAGCTCTCCGATAGCGGGTAGTAGAGAGACCCAGTACTTC. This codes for CASSPIAGSRETQYF.

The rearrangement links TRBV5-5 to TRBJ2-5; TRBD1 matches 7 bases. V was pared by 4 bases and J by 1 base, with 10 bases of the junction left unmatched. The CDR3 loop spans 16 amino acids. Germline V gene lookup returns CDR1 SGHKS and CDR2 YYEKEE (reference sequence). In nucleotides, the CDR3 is TGTGCCAGCAGCCCGGGACAGACTAATGTCCAAGAGACCCAGTACTTC. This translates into CASSPGQTNVQETQYF. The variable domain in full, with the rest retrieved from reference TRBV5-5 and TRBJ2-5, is DAGVTQSPTHLIKTRGQQVTLRCSPISGHKSVSWYQQVLGQGPQFIFQYYEKEERGRGNFPDRFSARQFPNYSSELNVNALLLGDSALYLCASSPGQTNVQETQYFGPGTRLLVL.

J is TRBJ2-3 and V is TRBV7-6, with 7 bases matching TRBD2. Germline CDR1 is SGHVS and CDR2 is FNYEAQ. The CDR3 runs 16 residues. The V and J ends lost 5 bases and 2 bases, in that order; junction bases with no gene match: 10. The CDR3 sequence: CASSPQSGVFTDTQYF. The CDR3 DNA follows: TGTGCCAGCAGCCCTCAAAGCGGGGTATTCACAGATACGCAGTATTTT.

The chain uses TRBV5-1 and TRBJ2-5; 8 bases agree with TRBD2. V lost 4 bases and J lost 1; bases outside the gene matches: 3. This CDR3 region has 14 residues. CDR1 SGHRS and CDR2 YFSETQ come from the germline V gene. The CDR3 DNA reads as TGCGCCAGCAGCCCAGCGGGAGCCCAAGAGACCCAGTACTTC. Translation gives CASSPAGAQETQYF. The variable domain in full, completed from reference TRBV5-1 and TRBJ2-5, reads KAGVTQTPRYLIKTRGQQVTLSCSPISGHRSVSWYQQTPGQGLQFLFEYFSETQRNKGNFPGRFSGRQFSNSRSEMNVSTLELGDSALYLCASSPAGAQETQYFGPGTRLLVL.

This chain's CDR3 is CASSRRDTEKLFF. The CDR3 region has the DNA TGTGCCAGCAGTCGCCGGGACACCGAAAAACTGTTTTTT. J is TRBJ1-4 and V is TRBV27, with D possibly TRBD1 on 6 matching bases. V lost 5 bases to trimming and J lost 8 bases, with 12 bases between them. The length of the CDR3 is 13 residues. Germline V gene sequence: CDR1 MNHEY, CDR2 SMNVEV (reference sequence).